This T cell receptor (beta chain) comes out of a study of blood T cell repertoires in COVID-19. Across the study: Acute-phase and convalescent COVID-19 samples originated in the United States, Italy and Spain. PBMCs, B-cell-depleted T cells, or T cells were the source of the cDNA or gDNA that made up the material.

In the authors' workflow: Amplified reference gene primers provided the basis for estimating nucleated cell counts. The data were produced by immunoSEQ multiplex PCR, yet TCRdb's version contains in-frame clones alone and is incomplete. For V, J and clone size, that table is used; D and trimming come from the DNA. Among some 210,000 clones, around 83% were seen once, and the ten largest hold less than 3.5%. Per germline, CDR1 SGHTA and CDR2 FQGNSA. Unmatched junction bases numbered 4, after V lost 2 bases and J lost 1 base. The CDR3 consists of 16 residues. The chain uses TRBV7-2 and TRBJ2-2, with 7 bases that match TRBD1. The specimen sequenced was peripheral blood. The origin of this receptor is a man between 45 and 60 years old with active or convalescent COVID-19. The CDR3 spells CASSLISGGNTGELFF. The CDR3 nucleotides are TGTGCCAGCAGCTTAATCTCAGGGGGGAACACCGGGGAGCTGTTTTTT.